The rows below give T cell receptor beta chains drawn from one sample of a study of Tregs in tolerant kidney transplant recipients. Assay: immunoSEQ multiplex PCR; the TCRdb copy retains only in-frame clones and omits some. Among around 78,000 clones listed, approximately 89% were seen once. The sample in question was Tregs from blood, obtained before the transplant. The receptors were sampled from a human donor who received a combined kidney and bone marrow transplant. Both conserved end residues are part of each CDR3. Fields, in order: D gene, CDR3 length, V gene, clone size, J gene, CDR3 protein, CDR3 DNA. A D gene is named only where the DNA matches it firmly. The size of a clone is reported for some rows only, either as once, few or many, or as a class for expanded clones.

>-|15|TRBV18|-|TRBJ2-2
CASSPGEANTGELFF
TGTGCCAGCTCACCCGGGGAGGCGAACACCGGGGAGCTGTTTTTT
>TRBD1|13|TRBV16|-|TRBJ1-2
CASSPDRDYGYTF
TGTGCCAGCAGCCCCGACAGGGACTATGGCTACACCTTC
>-|13|TRBV30|-|TRBJ1-5
CAWSRQGWQPQHF
TGTGCCTGGAGTCGCCAGGGTTGGCAGCCCCAGCATTTT
>-|15|TRBV14|-|TRBJ1-1
CASSLIGGVYTEAFF
TGTGCCAGCAGCCTCATAGGGGGGGTTTACACTGAAGCTTTCTTT
>TRBD1|17|TRBV18|-|TRBJ2-3
CASSPAGQGAATDTQYF
TGTGCCAGCTCACCAGCGGGACAGGGGGCGGCCACAGATACGCAGTATTTT
>-|15|TRBV2|-|TRBJ1-5
CASLSDTYSNQPQHF
TGTGCCAGCCTATCGGACACTTATAGCAATCAGCCCCAGCATTTT
>TRBD2|16|TRBV7-3|once|TRBJ2-2
CASSLGLAANTGELFF
TGTGCCAGCAGCTTAGGACTAGCGGCAAACACCGGGGAGCTGTTTTTT
>-|15|TRBV5-1|few|TRBJ1-2
CASSVLGGVNYGYTF
TGCGCCAGCAGCGTCCTAGGGGGTGTAAACTATGGCTACACCTTC
>TRBD2|16|TRBV5-5|-|TRBJ2-3
CASSTRLAGGVGTQYF
TGTGCCAGCAGTACCCGGCTAGCGGGAGGGGTCGGTACGCAGTATTTT
>TRBD1|17|TRBV2|-|TRBJ2-7
CASSEALITGASYEQYF
TGTGCCAGCAGTGAAGCCCTCATAACAGGGGCATCCTACGAGCAGTACTTC
>-|17|TRBV7-8|-|TRBJ2-3
CASSSIEEQGKTDTQYF
TGTGCCAGCAGCTCCATAGAGGAACAGGGCAAAACAGATACGCAGTATTTT
>-|13|TRBV28|-|TRBJ2-6
CASTLSGANVLTF
TGTGCCAGCACCCTATCTGGGGCCAACGTCCTGACTTTC
>-|11|TRBV28|-|TRBJ1-2
CASSLLGGYTF
TGTGCCAGCAGTTTGTTGGGTGGCTACACCTTC
>TRBD2|17|TRBV29-1|-|TRBJ2-1
CSVCRTSGRAVYNEQFF
TGCAGCGTATGCCGGACTAGCGGGAGGGCCGTTTACAATGAGCAGTTCTTC
>-|14|TRBV5-8|-|TRBJ2-7
CASSPLRTRDEQYF
TGTGCCAGCAGTCCATTGAGGACCCGCGACGAGCAGTACTTC
>TRBD1|14|TRBV28|-|TRBJ1-5
CASSLRQGAKPQHF
TGTGCCAGCAGTCTGAGACAGGGGGCGAAGCCCCAGCATTTT
>-|11|TRBV7-9|-|TRBJ1-2
CASSPQYSYTF
TGTGCCAGCAGCCCCCAGTATAGCTACACCTTC
>TRBD1|15|TRBV18|-|TRBJ1-1
CASSPDIPTGFEAFF
TGTGCCAGCTCACCTGATATTCCGACAGGGTTTGAAGCTTTCTTT
>-|14|TRBV19|medium-sized|TRBJ1-4
CASSSGSTNEKLFF
TGTGCCAGTAGCTCCGGATCAACTAATGAAAAACTGTTTTTT
>-|15|TRBV21-1|-|TRBJ2-3
CASTPPSGYTDTQYF
TGTGCCAGCACCCCTCCTAGCGGGTACACAGATACGCAGTATTTT
>-|11|TRBV5-1|-|TRBJ2-1
CASSSSDEQFF
TGCGCCAGCAGCTCCAGCGATGAGCAGTTCTTC
>-|11|TRBV28|once|TRBJ2-3
CQGGGTDTQYF
TGTCAGGGGGGGGGCACAGATACGCAGTATTTT
>TRBD2|13|TRBV7-2|-|TRBJ2-7
CASGIAGAHEQYF
TGTGCCAGCGGGATAGCGGGAGCCCACGAGCAGTACTTC
>-|14|TRBV6-5|-|TRBJ2-7
CASRINRASYEQYF
TGTGCCAGCAGGATAAACAGGGCCTCCTACGAGCAGTACTTC
>-|16|TRBV5-1|-|TRBJ2-1
CASSLLGIGDVNEQFF
TGCGCCAGCAGCTTGTTAGGCATTGGTGATGTCAATGAGCAGTTCTTC
>-|13|TRBV6-5|-|TRBJ2-1
CASSPAASRVEFF
TGTGCCAGCAGTCCCGCGGCTAGCAGGGTGGAGTTCTTC
>TRBD2|15|TRBV5-1|few|TRBJ2-3
CASSPAGAYTDTQYF
TGCGCCAGCAGCCCAGCGGGAGCATACACAGATACGCAGTATTTT
>-|11|TRBV30|-|TRBJ2-3
CASEVTDTQYF
TGTGCGTCGGAGGTTACAGATACGCAGTATTTT
>-|14|TRBV7-2|-|TRBJ2-7
CASSFPGFNYEQYF
TGTGCCAGCAGCTTCCCGGGTTTCAATTACGAGCAGTACTTC
>-|15|TRBV4-3|-|TRBJ2-7
CASSQESDSTYEQYF
TGCGCCAGCAGCCAAGAGTCGGATTCTACCTACGAGCAGTACTTC
>-|16|TRBV4-2|once|TRBJ1-5
CASSPPHRRSNQPQHF
TGTGCCAGCAGCCCCCCCCATCGGCGGAGCAATCAGCCCCAGCATTTT
>TRBD1|18|TRBV4-2|-|TRBJ2-1
CASSQVQAGGRSYNEQFF
TGTGCCAGCAGCCAAGTTCAGGCAGGGGGCAGGTCCTACAATGAGCAGTTCTTC